This T cell receptor beta chain derives from a study of cytomegalovirus exposure and HLA in healthy donors. In the study overall: The 130 or so validation repertoires were reported in a later analysis to have been generated on the same platform as the roughly 670 first-cohort repertoires.

Some clones are missing from TCRdb's copy, which holds only in-frame ones; the method was immunoSEQ multiplex PCR. The sample consists of some 120,000 clones, about nine tenths of them appearing once. CDR1 ENHRY and CDR2 SYGVKD come from the germline V gene. The CDR3 length is 13 residues. V lost 8 bases and J 0 bases, leaving 10 bases between the germline ends. Study results and limitations: Specific recognition of CMV antigens was confirmed in vitro for a few chains (all CMV-associated).

Comments on this clone: Its antigen is undetermined.

V and J are TRBV10-3 and TRBJ1-1, with a possible D match to TRBD1 (5 bases). The receptor comes from a young man in good health and CMV-seronegative. The specimen was PBMCs. The CDR3 region is CAIGAELNTEAFF. The CDR3, as DNA: TGTGCCATCGGGGCAGAATTGAACACTGAAGCTTTCTTT.